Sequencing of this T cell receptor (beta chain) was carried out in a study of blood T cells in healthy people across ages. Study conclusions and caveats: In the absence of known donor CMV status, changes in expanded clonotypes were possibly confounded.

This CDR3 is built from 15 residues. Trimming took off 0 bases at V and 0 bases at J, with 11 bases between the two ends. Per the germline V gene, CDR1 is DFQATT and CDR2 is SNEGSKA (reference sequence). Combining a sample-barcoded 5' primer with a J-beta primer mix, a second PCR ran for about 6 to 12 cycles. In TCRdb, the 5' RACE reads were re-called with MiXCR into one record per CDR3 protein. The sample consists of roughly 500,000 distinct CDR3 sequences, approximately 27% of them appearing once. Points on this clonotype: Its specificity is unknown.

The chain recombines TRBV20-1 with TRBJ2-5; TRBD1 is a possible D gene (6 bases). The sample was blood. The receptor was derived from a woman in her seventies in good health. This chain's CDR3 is CSARDSDRYQETQYF. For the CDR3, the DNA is TGCAGTGCTAGAGATTCTGACAGGTACCAAGAGACCCAGTACTTC.